This TCR beta chain originates from a study of T cells in Graves' hyperthyroidism and ophthalmopathy. This clonotype showed up many times. Germline loops: CDR1 MNHEY, CDR2 SMNVEV (reference sequence). After removal of 6 bases from V and 1 base from J, the junction contained 10 bases not matched to a gene. The CDR3 length is 16 residues. Researchers took RNA transcripts and amplified the TCR beta CDR3 regions from them. The HTBI primer set drove a first-round RT-PCR of the TCR CDR3. TCRdb ran MiXCR on the multiplex PCR reads and lists one entry per CDR3 protein. The sample carries 400,000 to 500,000 distinct CDR3 sequences, 13% to 15% recorded once. Investigators excluded patients with uncontrolled infection, other autoimmune disease, pregnancy or lactation.

The chain is built from TRBV27 and TRBJ2-3; 7 bases fit TRBD1. The sequencing input was blood. The origin of this receptor is a woman in her late teens or twenties with Graves' hyperthyroidism. The CDR3, as DNA: TGTGCCAGCAGGACTAACAGGGGACGACGCACAGATACGCAGTATTTT. Its protein product is CASRTNRGRRTDTQYF.